These 32 T cell receptor beta chains originate from one sample sequenced in a study of T cells in Graves' hyperthyroidism and ophthalmopathy. TCR beta CDR3 region amplification was performed from RNA transcripts. HTBI primers were the set used in a first-round RT-PCR of the TCR CDR3. One entry per CDR3 protein, called by TCRdb with MiXCR from the multiplex PCR reads. The repertoire consists of some 360,000 distinct CDR3 sequences, with 15% to 20% occurring once and the leading ten covering around 15%. The sequencing input was blood. The receptors originated from a woman aged 40-49 years with Graves' ophthalmopathy.

This clonotype was seen ten or more times. The gene calls are TRBV28 and TRBJ1-2; D is uncertain. CDR1 is MDHEN, CDR2 SYDVKM, per germline. The CDR3 loop spans 15 amino acids. V was clipped by 6 bases and J by 7 bases, with 21 bases between them. Here the CDR3 DNA reads TGTGCCAGCAGATCCGGGAGCTCCTTTGGAGGTGGCTACACCTTC. Translated, it gives CASRSGSSFGGGYTF.

This clonotype occurred many times. The V gene is TRBV11-1, the J gene TRBJ1-1; D remains ambiguous. CDR3 length: 14 amino acids. Trimming took off 0 bases at V and 8 bases at J, with 13 bases between the two ends. Per germline, CDR1 SGHAT and CDR2 FQDESV (reference sequence). The chain's CDR3 is CASSLARKSPEAFF. In DNA, the CDR3 is TGTGCCAGCAGCTTAGCGAGGAAAAGTCCCGAAGCTTTCTTT.

At least ten counts were recorded for this clonotype. The V gene is TRBV29-1, the J gene TRBJ2-5, with unresolved D. This CDR3 comprises 12 residues. Germline V gene lookup returns CDR1 SQVTM and CDR2 ANQGSEA. Trimming shortened V by 4 bases and J by 5 bases, and 11 bases separated the two germline ends. CDR3 in amino acids: CSVGVGWETQYF. DNA for the CDR3: TGCAGCGTTGGTGTGGGGTGGGAGACCCAGTACTTC. The variable domain in full, with the rest retrieved from reference TRBV29-1 and TRBJ2-5, is SAVISQKPSRDICQRGTSLTIQCQVDSQVTMMFWYRQQPGQSLTLIATANQGSEATYESGFVIDKFPISRPNLTFSTLTVSNMSPEDSSIYLCSVGVGWETQYFGPGTRLLVL.

In its sample, this clonotype was seen many times. Being one base from a much bigger clone, this may be a read error. The rearrangement links TRBV27 to TRBJ2-5; D is undetermined. CDR3 length: 12 residues. Germline V gene sequence: CDR1 MNHEY, CDR2 SMNVEV (reference sequence). The CDR3 protein is CAGSSRRGAQYF. The CDR3 DNA sequence: TGTGCCGGCAGTTCGCGCCGAGGCGCCCAGTACTTC.

This clonotype appeared many times. The V and J genes are TRBV6-2 or TRBV6-3 and TRBJ1-2; tentatively, D is TRBD1 (5 bases). Trimming pared 6 bases from V and 3 bases from J, leaving 29 bases between. This CDR3 is 19 amino acids long. The germline gives CDR1 MNHEY, CDR2 SVGEGT. Written as DNA, the CDR3 is TGTGCCAGCAGCCGCATGTGGCCGCGTCGGGCGAAAGGGGACTATGGCTACACCTTC. It codes for CASSRMWPRRAKGDYGYTF.

There are many counts of this clonotype. The chain is built from TRBV12-3 or TRBV12-4 and TRBJ1-5; 7 nucleotides agree with TRBD1. The CDR3 totals 18 residues. V lost 6 bases, J lost 0 bases, and 14 bases stayed unmatched. CDR3 loop: CASSPEGTDPYSNQPQHF. Here the CDR3 DNA reads TGTGCCAGCAGCCCAGAAGGGACAGACCCTTATAGCAATCAGCCCCAGCATTTT.

Many counts were recorded for this clonotype. The CDR3 nucleotides are TGTGCCAGCAGCGTAGAGTCTAGCTCCTACGAGCAGTACTTC. As protein: CASSVESSSYEQYF. The rearrangement uses TRBV9 and TRBJ2-7; D gene ambiguous. The V gene lost 0 bases and the J gene lost 0 bases, with 7 bases spanning the gap. CDR3 size: 14 residues. Germline assignment: CDR1 SGDLS and CDR2 YYNGEE.

This clonotype came up many times. This rearrangement joins TRBV12-3 or TRBV12-4 to TRBJ1-1, with a tentative D call TRBD1 (5 bases). The CDR3 sequence is 12 residues long. The V gene lost 1 base and the J gene lost 10 bases, with 10 bases spanning the gap. Here the CDR3 reads CASSLGLQAAFF. CDR3 bases: TGTGCCAGCAGTTTAGGCTTACAGGCAGCTTTCTTT.

In its sample, this clonotype was seen many times. V and J are TRBV11-2 and TRBJ2-7, with 8 bases aligning to TRBD2. Trimming at V came to 0 bases and at J to 3 bases, leaving 4 bases not matched to a gene. The CDR3 runs 15 residues. Germline-derived CDR1 and CDR2 are SGHAT and FQNNGV. In DNA form, the CDR3 reads TGTGCCAGCAGCTTAGAGGGACTAGTCGGCTACGAGCAGTACTTC. Its protein product is CASSLEGLVGYEQYF.

This clonotype has ten or more counts. The CDR3 region has the DNA TGTGCCAGCAGCCTAACAGATACGCAGTATTTT. Translating it yields CASSLTDTQYF. The chain uses TRBV6-2 or TRBV6-3 and TRBJ2-3, with D uncertain. The germline V gene encodes CDR1 MNHEY and CDR2 SVGEGT. Trimming pared 6 bases from V and 3 bases from J, leaving 4 bases between. This CDR3 has 11 residues.

Remarks on this clonotype: A much more abundant neighbour one base away suggests this may be a read error. This sequence joins TRBV27 and TRBJ2-5; 7 bases map to TRBD1. Germline V lookup: CDR1 MNHEY, CDR2 SMNVEV (reference sequence). This CDR3 comprises 13 residues. The CDR3 spells CASTGTAQGTQYF. In DNA, the CDR3 is TGTGCCAGTACAGGGACAGCCCAAGGGACCCAGTACTTC.

V and J are TRBV11-1 and TRBJ2-7, with 11 bases lining up with TRBD1. With V trimmed by 1 base and J by 7 bases, 9 bases remained unmatched. Germline CDR1 SGHAT, CDR2 FQDESV (reference sequence). This CDR3 comprises 16 residues. The DNA for the CDR3 is TGTGCCAGCAGCTTAGGAGGACAGGGGGCGACGTGGGAGCAGTACTTC. Its protein is CASSLGGQGATWEQYF.

This chain's CDR3 is CATLTSGYEQYF. The CDR3 DNA reads TGTGCCACCCTTACTAGTGGGTATGAGCAGTACTTC. The genes are TRBV6-4 and TRBJ2-7, with D possibly TRBD2 on 5 matching bases. CDR3 length: 12 residues. The germline gives CDR1 MRHNA, CDR2 SNTAGT. Deletions cut 10 bases from V and 7 bases from J, with 17 bases between.

This clonotype occurred many times. The genes are TRBV28 and TRBJ1-1; tentatively, D is TRBD1 (5 bases). This CDR3 comprises 15 residues. V was clipped by 3 bases and J by 0 bases, with 11 bases between them. CDR1 is MDHEN, CDR2 SYDVKM, per germline. DNA for the CDR3: TGTGCCAGCAGTTTGCCAGGGTATGTGAACACTGAAGCTTTCTTT. Amino acid sequence: CASSLPGYVNTEAFF.

This clonotype has a count of ten or more. The gene calls are TRBV12-3 or TRBV12-4 and TRBJ2-5, with D possibly TRBD1 on 6 matching bases. This CDR3 comprises 14 residues. V was trimmed by 5 bases and J by 4 bases, leaving 14 bases between them. CDR3 sequence reads: CASSQQGPGETQYF. CDR3 bases: TGTGCCAGCAGTCAACAGGGTCCGGGAGAGACCCAGTACTTC.

This clonotype was seen many times. The V call is TRBV7-2, the J call TRBJ2-5, with 7 bases that match TRBD2. V lost 5 bases to trimming and J lost 2 bases; unmatched junction nucleotides: 11. The CDR3 has 16 residues. The germline CDR1 and CDR2 sequences are SGHTA and FQGNSA. The CDR3 DNA follows: TGTGCCAGCAGCCAAGCCCGGGGAGGGCTTCAAGAGACCCAGTACTTC. Its translation is CASSQARGGLQETQYF.

J is TRBJ2-5 and V is TRBV2; 7 nucleotides line up with TRBD1. The CDR3 extends over 15 amino acids. Germline CDR1 reads SNHLY; CDR2 reads FYNNEI. With V trimmed by 4 bases and J by 2 bases, 7 bases remained unmatched. CDR3 DNA: TGTGCCAGCAGTGTAAAGGTCAGGGGGCAAGAGACCCAGTACTTC. Encoded protein: CASSVKVRGQETQYF. Full variable domain (outside the CDR3, taken from reference TRBV2 and TRBJ2-5): EPEVTQTPSHQVTQMGQEVILRCVPISNHLYFYWYRQILGQKVEFLVSFYNNEISEKSEIFDDQFSVERPDGSNFTLKIRSTKLEDSAMYFCASSVKVRGQETQYFGPGTRLLVL.

The table lists this clonotype with many counts. The genes are TRBV12-3 or TRBV12-4 and TRBJ1-1; TRBD1 is a possible D gene (5 bases). The CDR3 is made up of 14 amino acids. Trimming took 6 bases from V and 3 from J, leaving 14 bases between them. The CDR3 DNA is TGTGCCAGCAGCCCCACCGGGGCCTACACTGAAGCTTTCTTT. The encoded protein is CASSPTGAYTEAFF.

This clonotype was seen ten or more times. The chain is built from TRBV6-1 and TRBJ2-7; weak D call: TRBD2 (6 bases). Germline V CDR1 and CDR2: MNHNS, SASEGT. V lost 6 bases, J lost 9 bases, and 21 bases lay in between. This CDR3 has 14 residues. This chain's CDR3 is CASRWGRTLEGQYF. The CDR3 coding sequence is TGTGCCAGCAGATGGGGACGCACTTTGGAGGGGCAGTACTTC.

This clonotype appeared many times. This chain connects TRBV19 to TRBJ2-7; 10 bases align to TRBD2. Germline V lookup: CDR1 LNHDA, CDR2 SQIVND (reference sequence). This CDR3 spans 15 amino acids. The trim removed 5 bases at V and 3 bases at J, leaving 7 bases unmatched. The CDR3 loop is CASSLELAGFYEQYF. DNA for the CDR3: TGTGCCAGTAGTCTCGAACTAGCGGGATTCTACGAGCAGTACTTC.

This clonotype was seen ten or more times. The V call is TRBV11-2, the J call TRBJ2-5; no definite D call. Germline V gives CDR1 SGHAT, CDR2 FQNNGV. V was clipped by 2 bases and J by 5 bases, with 6 bases between them. The CDR3 has 12 residues. The CDR3 region is CASSLIMETQYF. CDR3 nucleotides: TGTGCCAGCAGCTTAATTATGGAGACCCAGTACTTC.

There are many counts of this clonotype. The rearrangement uses TRBV7-2 and TRBJ1-2; 7 nucleotides match TRBD1. The germline V gene encodes CDR1 SGHTA and CDR2 FQGNSA. The CDR3 sequence is 14 residues long. The V gene end was trimmed by 0 bases and the J gene end by 8 bases; junction bases not matched to a gene: 6. The CDR3 loop reads CASSLARGGGGYTF. CDR3 nucleotides: TGTGCCAGCAGCTTAGCGCGTGGAGGGGGCGGCTACACCTTC.

The chain combines TRBV28 with TRBJ1-1; a possible D gene is TRBD1 (5 bases). V gave up 2 bases and J gave up 1 base, with 14 bases separating them. The germline gives CDR1 MDHEN, CDR2 SYDVKM. The CDR3 totals 16 residues. CDR3 in amino acids: CASSLLPGTENTEAFF. The CDR3 DNA sequence: TGTGCCAGCAGTTTACTTCCCGGGACGGAGAACACTGAAGCTTTCTTT. The whole variable domain, remainder taken from reference TRBV28 and TRBJ1-1, is DVKVTQSSRYLVKRTGEKVFLECVQDMDHENMFWYRQDPGLGLRLIYFSYDVKMKEKGDIPEGYSVSREKKERFSLILESASTNQTSMYLCASSLLPGTENTEAFFGQGTRLTVV.

This clonotype has ten or more counts. The V gene is TRBV6-1, the J gene TRBJ2-7, with TRBD1 matching 8 bases. V lost 6 bases, J lost 6 bases, and 7 bases stayed unmatched. CDR3 length: 13 amino acids. Per the germline V gene, CDR1 is MNHNS and CDR2 is SASEGT. The CDR3 bases are TGTGCCAGCAGGGAGACAGGGGTAAGCGAGCAGTACTTC. It codes for CASRETGVSEQYF.

In this sample, this clonotype turned up a few times. The chain's CDR3 is CASSNGSGYEQYF. CDR3 bases: TGTGCCAGCAGCAATGGGTCGGGCTACGAGCAGTACTTC. V usage is TRBV13 and J usage is TRBJ2-7; D is unclear. This CDR3 region has 13 residues. Between the trimmed V and J ends, which lost 5 bases and 3 bases, there was a span of 11 bases. Germline V gene lookup returns CDR1 PRHDT and CDR2 FYEKMQ (reference sequence).

This clonotype was found a few times. The chain carries TRBV19 and TRBJ1-6; D possibly corresponds to TRBD1 (5 bases). In germline, CDR1 is LNHDA, CDR2 SQIVND (reference sequence). V was clipped by 6 bases and J by 10 bases, with 16 bases between them. The CDR3 loop spans 14 amino acids. The CDR3 reads CASSLPGRGSPLHF. The DNA of the CDR3 is TGTGCCAGTAGCCTGCCGGGGCGGGGGTCACCCCTCCACTTT.

V usage is TRBV29-1 and J usage is TRBJ2-2; 8 bases are a match to TRBD1. Unmatched junction bases numbered 5, after V lost 4 bases and J lost 4 bases. Germline values: CDR1 SQVTM, CDR2 ANQGSEA. The CDR3 sequence is 14 residues long. This CDR3 reads CSVAPGGITGELFF. DNA for the CDR3: TGCAGCGTTGCCCCAGGGGGCATCACCGGGGAGCTGTTTTTT.

The V call is TRBV2, the J call TRBJ2-2, with D perhaps being TRBD1 or TRBD2 (5 bases each). Trimming left V 4 bases short and J 4 bases short, with 13 bases between. The germline V gene encodes CDR1 SNHLY and CDR2 FYNNEI. The CDR3 extends over 15 amino acids. The DNA for the CDR3 is TGTGCCAGCAGTGGCGGCAGAGGGACCACCGGGGAGCTGTTTTTT. Amino acid sequence: CASSGGRGTTGELFF.

This clonotype was seen repeatedly, ten times or more. The rearrangement uses TRBV28 and TRBJ1-6; the D is unclear. Trimming stripped 3 bases from V and 0 bases from J, with 12 bases between. There are 17 residues in the CDR3. The germline V gene encodes CDR1 MDHEN and CDR2 SYDVKM. The CDR3 here is CASSFSPTSSYNSPLHF. CDR3 coding DNA: TGTGCCAGCAGTTTTTCTCCGACGAGCTCCTATAATTCACCCCTCCACTTT.

This clonotype was seen ten or more times. The J gene is TRBJ2-4, the V gene TRBV5-6; D is undetermined. V was shortened by 0 bases and J by 7 bases, with 8 bases between the two germline ends. The CDR3 consists of 13 residues. Germline V lookup: CDR1 SGHDT, CDR2 YYEEEE. As DNA, the CDR3 is TGTGCCAGCAGCTTGGGGGTTCGGAACATTCAGTACTTC. Amino acids: CASSLGVRNIQYF.

This clonotype was counted only a few times. The gene calls are TRBV5-1 and TRBJ2-7, with 7 bases identical to TRBD1. The CDR3 sequence is 16 residues long. With 0 bases clipped from V and 2 bases from J, the junction kept 8 bases outside the gene matches. The germline V gene has CDR1 SGHRS and CDR2 YFSETQ. The CDR3 bases are TGCGCCAGCAGCTTGGTTAGGGGGCGAACAACCTACGAGCAGTACTTC. Amino acids: CASSLVRGRTTYEQYF.

This clonotype came up a few times. The chain combines TRBV12-3 or TRBV12-4 with TRBJ2-2; D not certain. The CDR3 is 18 residues long. Trimming left V 7 bases short and J 2 bases short, with 23 bases between. As DNA, the CDR3 is TGTGCCAGCACCACCCTTTTCAGGACCCAAGCAAACACCGGGGAGCTGTTTTTT. It specifies CASTTLFRTQANTGELFF.